This is a list of T cell receptor beta chains from one sample in a study of T cell repertoires in cytomegalovirus infection. TCRdb called the reads again in MiXCR, with one record for every CDR3 protein. The table has 110,000 to 150,000 distinct CDR3 sequences, 5.5% to 7% seen once. The source material was PBMCs. The receptors were sampled from a human donor in good health (CMV status not recorded). Some clones in this sample may be carry-over from other donors' samples. CDR3s include the opening cysteine and the closing phenylalanine or tryptophan. Each record gives: V gene, J gene, D gene, CDR3 length, clone size, CDR3 protein, CDR3 DNA. A D gene is named only where the DNA matches it firmly. Part of the rows lack a size; the others show once, few, many or a class for expanded clones.

>TRBV20-1|TRBJ1-5|NA|14|many
CSAGDTHSNQPQHF
TGCAGTGCTGGGGACACACATAGCAATCAGCCCCAGCATTTT
>TRBV12-3/TRBV12-4|TRBJ2-3|TRBD2|14|many
CASSLKGLGDTQYF
TGTGCCAGCAGTTTAAAGGGACTAGGAGATACGCAGTATTTT
>TRBV7-2|TRBJ2-3|NA|14|many
CASSRTDRLDTQYF
TGTGCCAGCAGCCGGACGGACCGTTTAGATACGCAGTATTTT
>TRBV28|TRBJ2-7|NA|13|many
CASNIRGAREQYF
TGTGCCAGCAATATCCGGGGGGCGCGAGAGCAGTACTTC
>TRBV7-6|TRBJ1-2|TRBD1|15|many
CASSSRQGGDYGYTF
TGTGCCAGCAGCTCAAGACAGGGGGGGGACTATGGCTACACCTTC
>TRBV7-2|TRBJ1-2|TRBD1|14|many
CASRRTGFDYGYTF
TGTGCCAGCAGAAGGACAGGGTTTGACTATGGCTACACCTTC
>TRBV28|TRBJ2-1|TRBD1|14|many
CASRETGAHAEQFF
TGTGCCAGCAGGGAAACAGGGGCCCACGCTGAGCAGTTCTTC
>TRBV28|TRBJ1-2|NA|14|many
CASRSGRGVYGYTF
TGTGCCAGCAGGTCGGGGCGCGGAGTGTATGGCTACACCTTC
>TRBV12-3/TRBV12-4|TRBJ2-3|NA|15|NA
CASSPTGTSTDTQYF
TGTGCCAGCAGTCCAACCGGGACAAGCACAGATACGCAGTATTTT
>TRBV28|TRBJ2-7|TRBD2|13|many
CASTGGLSYEQYF
TGTGCCAGCACGGGGGGGCTATCCTACGAGCAGTACTTC
>TRBV7-2|TRBJ2-5|TRBD2|16|many
CASSFLRLAGGRAQYF
TGTGCCAGCAGCTTCTTACGACTAGCGGGGGGGCGGGCCCAGTACTTC
>TRBV20-1|TRBJ2-3|TRBD2|15|few
CSARVAGGQLDTQYF
TGCAGTGCTAGAGTGGCGGGGGGGCAGTTAGATACGCAGTATTTT
>TRBV5-6|TRBJ2-2|NA|13|few
CASSLGRSGELFF
TGTGCCAGCAGCTTGGGACGGTCCGGGGAGCTGTTTTTT
>TRBV19|TRBJ2-1|NA|14|few
CASSIDSSYNEQFF
TGTGCCAGTAGTATTGACAGCTCCTACAATGAGCAGTTCTTC
>TRBV10-3|TRBJ2-2|NA|13|many
CAIRSQGTGELFF
TGTGCCATCAGGTCTCAGGGGACCGGGGAGCTGTTTTTT
>TRBV2|TRBJ1-4|NA|13|many
CASTGGTNEKLFF
TGTGCCAGCACCGGTGGAACTAATGAAAAACTGTTTTTT
>TRBV28|TRBJ2-5|NA|15|many
CASSFPGTGQETQYF
TGTGCCAGCAGTTTCCCCGGGACTGGACAAGAGACCCAGTACTTC
>TRBV6-4|TRBJ2-2|NA|14|many
CASSVETNTGELFF
TGTGCCAGCAGTGTCGAGACGAACACCGGGGAGCTGTTTTTT
>TRBV7-9|TRBJ2-5|NA|15|many
CASSPTGGTDETQYF
TGTGCCAGCAGCCCCACGGGAGGGACAGATGAGACCCAGTACTTC
>TRBV20-1|TRBJ2-1|TRBD2|14|few
CSARGLAGWNEQFF
TGCAGTGCTAGGGGACTAGCGGGGTGGAATGAGCAGTTCTTC
>TRBV20-1|TRBJ2-3|NA|13|many
CSASPPSTDTQYF
TGCAGTGCTAGCCCTCCTAGCACAGATACGCAGTATTTT
>TRBV7-3|TRBJ2-1|NA|14|NA
CASSYEGHYNEQFF
TGTGCCAGCAGCTACGAGGGACATTACAATGAGCAGTTCTTC
>TRBV7-9|TRBJ1-6|TRBD1|15|many
CASSTEGGGSSPLHF
TGTGCCAGCAGTACAGAGGGAGGGGGCAGTTCACCCCTCCACTTT
>TRBV2|TRBJ2-5|TRBD2|16|NA
CASRPGLAGGRGAQYF
TGTGCCAGCAGACCTGGACTAGCGGGGGGGCGGGGGGCCCAGTACTTC
>TRBV20-1|TRBJ1-6|NA|14|few
CSVPPGTKTSPLHF
TGCAGTGTACCGCCCGGGACCAAGACCTCACCCCTCCACTTT
>TRBV7-2|TRBJ2-7|TRBD2|17|many
CASSEGDSGGLIYEQYF
TGTGCCAGCAGCGAAGGGGATAGCGGGGGACTTATTTACGAGCAGTACTTC
>TRBV7-9|TRBJ1-1|NA|17|few
CASSPLGWGVANTEAFF
TGTGCCAGCAGCCCCTTAGGGTGGGGGGTCGCGAACACTGAAGCTTTCTTT
>TRBV7-2|TRBJ1-2|NA|16|many
CASSLVSAGPNYGYTF
TGTGCCAGCAGCTTAGTAAGTGCAGGGCCCAACTATGGCTACACCTTC
>TRBV7-2|TRBJ1-2|NA|17|many
CASSPRITEAVIYGYTF
TGTGCCAGCAGCCCGCGGATAACGGAGGCGGTTATCTATGGCTACACCTTC
>TRBV6-2/TRBV6-3|TRBJ1-1|NA|11|NA
CASSSGTKAFF
TGTGCCAGCAGCTCCGGGACGAAAGCTTTCTTT
>TRBV2|TRBJ2-3|NA|13|few
CASSVASRDTQYF
TGTGCCAGCAGTGTGGCTAGCAGAGATACGCAGTATTTT
>TRBV7-8|TRBJ2-7|TRBD1|14|many
CASSLPNRGPEQYF
TGTGCCAGCAGCCTGCCCAACAGGGGGCCGGAGCAGTACTTC
>TRBV7-9|TRBJ1-1|NA|15|many
CASSLGSNFGGEAFF
TGTGCCAGCAGCTTAGGGAGTAACTTCGGAGGTGAAGCTTTCTTT
>TRBV28|TRBJ2-1|NA|10|NA
CATLRIEQFF
TGTGCCACCCTCCGTATTGAGCAGTTCTTC
>TRBV7-9|TRBJ1-5|NA|14|many
CASSHSGSNQPQHF
TGTGCCAGCAGCCACAGTGGGAGCAATCAGCCCCAGCATTTT
>TRBV7-3|TRBJ2-1|NA|17|few
CASSSSWGPLSYNEQFF
TGTGCCAGCAGCTCCTCGTGGGGACCCCTCTCCTACAATGAGCAGTTCTTC
>TRBV19|TRBJ2-3|NA|16|many
CASSTVASLDTDTQYF
TGTGCCAGTAGTACGGTCGCATCCCTTGATACAGATACGCAGTATTTT
>TRBV6-1|TRBJ1-1|TRBD1|17|many
CASSPGTGGWGNTEAFF
TGTGCCAGCAGTCCCGGGACAGGGGGTTGGGGCAACACTGAAGCTTTCTTT
>TRBV24-1|TRBJ2-4|NA|18|many
CATSAEWGGPEAKNIQYF
TGTGCCACCAGTGCCGAGTGGGGGGGGCCTGAAGCCAAAAACATTCAGTACTTC
>TRBV7-2|TRBJ1-1|NA|13|many
CASSFRGNTEAFF
TGTGCCAGCAGCTTTAGAGGGAACACTGAAGCTTTCTTT